The 16 T cell receptor beta chains below all came from one sample that was sequenced in a study of OX40 agonist ivuxolimab in advanced cancers. The method was immunoSEQ multiplex PCR; TCRdb's version includes in-frame clones alone and lacks a portion of them. Seen here are about 30,000 clones, around 85% observed once, and the top ten hold roughly 31%. Sequenced material: CD4+ or CD8+ T cells sorted from blood, taken in a trial of the OX40 agonist ivuxolimab. The receptors stem from an adult with an advanced solid tumor such as melanoma, head and neck, liver or kidney cancer.

In its sample, this clone was seen once. This chain links TRBV10-1 with TRBJ2-2; TRBD2 matches at 11 bases. The V segment lost 5 bases and the J segment 3 bases; nucleotides outside the gene matches: 2. Per the germline V gene, CDR1 is WNHNN and CDR2 is SYGVQD (reference sequence). The CDR3 covers 15 residues. Here the CDR3 DNA reads TGCGCCAGCAGTACTAGCGGGGGTGACACCGGGGAGCTGTTTTTT. This codes for CASSTSGGDTGELFF.

This clone was seen a single time. This chain uses TRBV27 with TRBJ2-2, with 9 positions matching TRBD1. The CDR3 totals 18 residues. Germline CDR1 and CDR2: MNHEY and SMNVEV (reference sequence). V lost 6 bases and J lost 1; bases outside the gene matches: 12. The CDR3 spells CASRTRNWTGVNTGELFF. CDR3 bases: TGTGCCAGCAGAACCCGGAACTGGACAGGGGTGAACACCGGGGAGCTGTTTTTT.

The chain couples TRBV10-3 to TRBJ2-3, with unresolved D. The CDR3 length is 12 residues. V gave up 0 bases and J gave up 5 bases, with 3 bases separating them. Germline V gives CDR1 ENHRY, CDR2 SYGVKD. The CDR3 DNA reads TGTGCCATCAGTGAGTCTCAAGATACGCAGTATTTT. It codes for CAISESQDTQYF.

This clone was observed a single time. The chain employs TRBV5-4 and TRBJ2-7; D gene uncertain. CDR1 and CDR2 from the germline V gene are SGHNT and YYREEE (reference sequence). CDR3 length: 15 residues. The V gene lost 1 base and the J gene lost 0 bases, with 11 bases spanning the gap. The CDR3 sequence is CASSLRGSYSYEQYF. The CDR3 DNA reads TGTGCCAGCAGCTTGAGAGGCTCCTACTCCTACGAGCAGTACTTC.

The genes are TRBV6-6 and TRBJ1-1; D gene unclear. This CDR3 comprises 13 residues. The V gene lost 8 bases and the J gene lost 1 base, with 11 bases spanning the gap. The germline gives CDR1 MNHNY, CDR2 SVGAGI (reference sequence). CDR3 nucleotide sequence: TGTGCCAGCTTGTCGCATGAGAACACTGAAGCTTTCTTT. It translates to CASLSHENTEAFF.

V usage is TRBV7-6 and J usage is TRBJ2-1; TRBD2 matches at 8 bases. After removal of 7 bases from V and 5 bases from J, the junction contained 10 bases not matched to a gene. Germline values: CDR1 SGHVS, CDR2 FNYEAQ. There are 15 residues in the CDR3. The CDR3 spells CASTPRGGAHNEQFF. The CDR3 region has the DNA TGTGCCAGCACCCCTCGGGGGGGGGCCCACAATGAGCAGTTCTTC. The variable domain in full, completed from reference TRBV7-6 and TRBJ2-1, reads GAGVSQSPRYKVTKRGQDVALRCDPISGHVSLYWYRQALGQGPEFLTYFNYEAQQDKSGLPNDRFSAERPEGSISTLTIQRTEQRDSAMYRCASTPRGGAHNEQFFGPGTRLTVL.

V usage is TRBV5-6 and J usage is TRBJ1-2, with a tentative D call TRBD1 (6 bases). The CDR3 has 13 residues. The germline CDR1 and CDR2 sequences are SGHDT and YYEEEE. The V end was cut by 4 bases, the J end by 0 bases, with 7 bases between. The CDR3 region has the DNA TGTGCCAGCAGCGGGGGCACTAACTATGGCTACACCTTC. It encodes CASSGGTNYGYTF.

The J gene is TRBJ1-6, the V gene TRBV4-1; D is ambiguous. Germline V lookup: CDR1 MGHRA, CDR2 YSYEKL. The CDR3 runs to 14 residues. V dropped 0 bases and J dropped 7 bases, with 7 bases sitting between them. CDR3 DNA sequence: TGCGCCAGCAGCCAAGATGGCCCCAATTCACCCCTCCACTTT. Translating gives CASSQDGPNSPLHF.

This clone was seen only a few times. The rearrangement links TRBV10-3 to TRBJ2-5, with TRBD2 matching over 12 bases. The CDR3 consists of 20 residues. Unmatched junction bases numbered 16, after V lost 0 bases and J lost 5 bases. The germline gives CDR1 ENHRY, CDR2 SYGVKD. In nucleotides, the CDR3 is TGTGCCATCAGTGAGTCCGTGCTAGCGGGGGGGCTCCCAACCCCGGAGACCCAGTACTTC. The encoded protein is CAISESVLAGGLPTPETQYF.

This chain uses TRBV7-9 with TRBJ1-2; D is perhaps TRBD1 (6 bases). The CDR3 has 16 residues. CDR1 and CDR2 from the germline V gene are SEHNR and FQNEAQ (reference sequence). V was cut by 6 bases and J by 4 bases, with 21 bases left in between. Here the CDR3 DNA reads TGTGCCAGCAGTTTCCCGTTGGCAGGGGAGTCCTATGGCTACACCTTC. It encodes CASSFPLAGESYGYTF.

This chain links TRBV6-1 with TRBJ1-2; a weak D match, TRBD1 (6 bases). The CDR3 spans 14 residues. Germline V gene lookup returns CDR1 MNHNS and CDR2 SASEGT. Trimming removed 5 bases from V and 6 bases from J, with 16 bases in between. CDR3 amino acids: CASSPGGGWDGYTF. The CDR3 DNA is TGTGCCAGCAGTCCTGGGGGGGGCTGGGATGGCTACACCTTC.

V gene TRBV7-9 combines with J gene TRBJ1-3; D remains unclear. The germline gives CDR1 SEHNR, CDR2 FQNEAQ (reference sequence). The CDR3 totals 10 residues. The V and J ends lost 8 bases and 12 bases respectively, with 11 bases between them. This chain's CDR3 is CASGPPDIYF. The CDR3 nucleotides are TGTGCCAGCGGCCCACCGGACATATATTTT.

The rearrangement joins TRBV11-2 to TRBJ2-2; unclear D gene. The ends were cut back, 1 base at V and 6 bases at J, with 6 bases in the middle. The length of the CDR3 is 13 residues. CDR1 and CDR2 (germline): SGHAT, FQNNGV. CDR3 amino acids: CASSLALSGELFF. The CDR3 nucleotides are TGTGCCAGCAGCTTAGCTCTATCCGGGGAGCTGTTTTTT.

The chain uses TRBV29-1 and TRBJ2-1; 11 bases are shared with TRBD2. V lost 1 base, J lost 3 bases, and 5 bases stayed unmatched. The CDR3 has 16 residues. Germline CDR1 SQVTM, CDR2 ANQGSEA. The CDR3 bases are TGCAGCGTTGAAGTTGCCGGGACTAGCGGCTACAATGAGCAGTTCTTC. Translating it yields CSVEVAGTSGYNEQFF.

The CDR3 nucleotides read TGTGCCAGCAGTTTAAGTGGGGCTATAACCTACGAGCAGTACTTC. Translation gives CASSLSGAITYEQYF. The chain employs TRBV28 and TRBJ2-7, with TRBD1 as a possible D gene (5 bases). The CDR3 loop spans 15 amino acids. Germline V lookup: CDR1 MDHEN, CDR2 SYDVKM. V was pared by 2 bases and J by 2 bases, with 13 bases between.

This chain uses TRBV29-1 with TRBJ2-7; D may be TRBD1 (5 bases). CDR3 length: 11 amino acids. Germline loops: CDR1 SQVTM, CDR2 ANQGSEA. Trimming took off 3 bases at V and 5 bases at J, with 8 bases between the two ends. CDR3 sequence: CSVDRGHEQYF. CDR3 nucleotide sequence: TGCAGCGTTGATAGGGGTCACGAGCAGTACTTC.